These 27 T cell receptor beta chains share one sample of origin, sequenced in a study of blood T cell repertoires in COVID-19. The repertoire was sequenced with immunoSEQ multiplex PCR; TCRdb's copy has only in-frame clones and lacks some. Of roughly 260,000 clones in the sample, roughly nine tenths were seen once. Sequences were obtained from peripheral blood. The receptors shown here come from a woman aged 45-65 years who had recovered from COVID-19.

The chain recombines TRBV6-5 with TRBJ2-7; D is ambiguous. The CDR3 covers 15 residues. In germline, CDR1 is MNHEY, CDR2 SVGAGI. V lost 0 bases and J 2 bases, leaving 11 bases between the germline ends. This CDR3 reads CASSYSRQVTYEQYF. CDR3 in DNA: TGTGCCAGCAGTTACTCCAGGCAGGTGACCTACGAGCAGTACTTC.

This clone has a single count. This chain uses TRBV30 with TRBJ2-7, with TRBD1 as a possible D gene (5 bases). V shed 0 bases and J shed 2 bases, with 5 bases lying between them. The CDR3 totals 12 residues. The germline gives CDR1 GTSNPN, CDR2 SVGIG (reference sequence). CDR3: CAWSVGAYEQYF. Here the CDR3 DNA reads TGTGCCTGGAGTGTAGGGGCCTACGAGCAGTACTTC.

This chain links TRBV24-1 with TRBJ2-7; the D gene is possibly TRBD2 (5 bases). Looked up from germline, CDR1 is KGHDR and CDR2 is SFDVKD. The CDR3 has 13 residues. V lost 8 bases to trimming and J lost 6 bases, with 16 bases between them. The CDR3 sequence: CATTPVKAGEQYF. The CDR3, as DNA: TGTGCCACCACTCCGGTCAAGGCGGGCGAGCAGTACTTC.

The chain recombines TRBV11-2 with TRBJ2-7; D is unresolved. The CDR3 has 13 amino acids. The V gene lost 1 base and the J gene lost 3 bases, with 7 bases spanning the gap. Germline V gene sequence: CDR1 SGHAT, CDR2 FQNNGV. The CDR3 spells CASSLGQNYEQYF. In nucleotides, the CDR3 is TGTGCCAGCAGCTTAGGCCAGAACTACGAGCAGTACTTC.

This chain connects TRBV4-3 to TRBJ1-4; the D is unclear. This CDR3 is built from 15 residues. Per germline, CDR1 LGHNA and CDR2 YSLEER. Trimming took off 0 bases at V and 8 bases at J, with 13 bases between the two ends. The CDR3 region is CASSQDWGVQEKLFF. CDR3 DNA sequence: TGCGCCAGCAGCCAAGATTGGGGAGTTCAGGAAAAACTGTTTTTT.

The CDR3 loop is CSVIGTGYGYTF. DNA for the CDR3: TGCAGCGTTATCGGGACAGGCTATGGCTACACCTTC. V usage is TRBV29-1 and J usage is TRBJ1-2; 8 bases are shared with TRBD1. The CDR3 consists of 12 residues. V shed 5 bases and J 4 bases; nucleotides not matched to a gene: 3. The V gene's germline CDR1 is SQVTM and CDR2 ANQGSEA.

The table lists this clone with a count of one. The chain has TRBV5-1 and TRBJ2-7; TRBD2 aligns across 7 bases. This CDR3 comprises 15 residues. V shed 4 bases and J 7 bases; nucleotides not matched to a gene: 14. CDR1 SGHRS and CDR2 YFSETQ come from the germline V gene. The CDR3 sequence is CASSAQGRAGGEQYF. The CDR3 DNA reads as TGCGCCAGCAGCGCCCAAGGGAGGGCCGGCGGAGAGCAGTACTTC.

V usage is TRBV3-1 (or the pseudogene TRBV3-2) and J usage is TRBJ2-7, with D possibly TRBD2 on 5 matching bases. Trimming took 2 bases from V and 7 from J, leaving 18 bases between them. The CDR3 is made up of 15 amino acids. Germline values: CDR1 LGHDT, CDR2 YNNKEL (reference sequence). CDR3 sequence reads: CASSQFHATPGEQYF. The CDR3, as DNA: TGTGCCAGCAGCCAATTCCACGCGACTCCGGGGGAGCAGTACTTC.

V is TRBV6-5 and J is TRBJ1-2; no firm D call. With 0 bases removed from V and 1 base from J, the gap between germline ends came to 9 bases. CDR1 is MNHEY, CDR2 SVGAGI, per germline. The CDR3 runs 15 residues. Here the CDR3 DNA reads TGTGCCAGCAGTTACTCGAGGACTTTTAACTATGGCTACACCTTC. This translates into CASSYSRTFNYGYTF.

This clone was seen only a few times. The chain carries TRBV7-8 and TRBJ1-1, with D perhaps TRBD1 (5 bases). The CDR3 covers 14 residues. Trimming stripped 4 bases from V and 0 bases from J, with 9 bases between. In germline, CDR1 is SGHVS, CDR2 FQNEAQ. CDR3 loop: CASSYSQVNTEAFF. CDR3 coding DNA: TGTGCCAGCAGCTACTCACAGGTGAACACTGAAGCTTTCTTT.

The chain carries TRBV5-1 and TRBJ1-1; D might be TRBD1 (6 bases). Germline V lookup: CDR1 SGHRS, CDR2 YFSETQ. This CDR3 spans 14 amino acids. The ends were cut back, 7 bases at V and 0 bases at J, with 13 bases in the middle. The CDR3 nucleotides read TGCGCCAGCGGAGAGACAGGCTTGAACACTGAAGCTTTCTTT. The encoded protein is CASGETGLNTEAFF.

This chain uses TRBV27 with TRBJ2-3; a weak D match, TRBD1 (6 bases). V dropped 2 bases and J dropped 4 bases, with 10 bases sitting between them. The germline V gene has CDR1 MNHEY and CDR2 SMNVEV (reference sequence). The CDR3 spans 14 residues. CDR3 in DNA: TGTGCCAGCAGTTTAAGGCCAGGGGCAGATACGCAGTATTTT. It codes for CASSLRPGADTQYF.

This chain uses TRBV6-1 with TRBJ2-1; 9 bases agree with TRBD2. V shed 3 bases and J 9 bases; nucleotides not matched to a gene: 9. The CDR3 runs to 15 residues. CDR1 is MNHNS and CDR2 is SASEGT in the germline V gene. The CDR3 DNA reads TGTGCCAGCAGTGAGAGGGTACTAGCGGGTTTTGAGCAGTTCTTC. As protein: CASSERVLAGFEQFF.

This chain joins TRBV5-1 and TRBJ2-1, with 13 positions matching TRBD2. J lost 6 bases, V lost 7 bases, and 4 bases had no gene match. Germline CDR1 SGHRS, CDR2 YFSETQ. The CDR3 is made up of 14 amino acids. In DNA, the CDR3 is TGCGCCAGCTGGACTAGCGGGAGTAGCAATGAGCAGTTCTTC. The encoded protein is CASWTSGSSNEQFF. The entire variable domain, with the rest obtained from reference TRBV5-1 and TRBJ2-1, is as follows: KAGVTQTPRYLIKTRGQQVTLSCSPISGHRSVSWYQQTPGQGLQFLFEYFSETQRNKGNFPGRFSGRQFSNSRSEMNVSTLELGDSALYLCASWTSGSSNEQFFGPGTRLTVL.

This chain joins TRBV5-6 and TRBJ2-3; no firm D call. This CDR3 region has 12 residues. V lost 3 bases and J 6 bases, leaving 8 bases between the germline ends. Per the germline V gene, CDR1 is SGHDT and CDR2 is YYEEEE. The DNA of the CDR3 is TGTGCCAGCAGCTATACCGAGGATACGCAGTATTTT. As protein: CASSYTEDTQYF.

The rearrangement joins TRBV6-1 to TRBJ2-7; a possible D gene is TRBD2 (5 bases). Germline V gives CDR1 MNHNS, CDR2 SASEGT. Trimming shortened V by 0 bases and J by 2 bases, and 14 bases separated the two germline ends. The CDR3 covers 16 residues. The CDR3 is CASSEAKEAYPYEQYF. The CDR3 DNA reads TGTGCCAGCAGTGAAGCCAAGGAGGCCTACCCCTACGAGCAGTACTTC.

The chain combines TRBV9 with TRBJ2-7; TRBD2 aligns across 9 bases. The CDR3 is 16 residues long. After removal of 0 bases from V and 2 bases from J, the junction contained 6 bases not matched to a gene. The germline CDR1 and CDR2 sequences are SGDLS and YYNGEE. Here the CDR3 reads CASSVDRASGAYEQYF. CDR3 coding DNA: TGTGCCAGCAGCGTAGACCGGGCTAGCGGGGCCTACGAGCAGTACTTC.

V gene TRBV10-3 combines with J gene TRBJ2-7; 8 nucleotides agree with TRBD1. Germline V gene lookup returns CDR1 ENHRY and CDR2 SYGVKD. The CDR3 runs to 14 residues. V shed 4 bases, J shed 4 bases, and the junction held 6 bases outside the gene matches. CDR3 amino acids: CAISGTGKRYEQYF. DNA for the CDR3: TGTGCCATCAGTGGGACAGGGAAAAGATACGAGCAGTACTTC.

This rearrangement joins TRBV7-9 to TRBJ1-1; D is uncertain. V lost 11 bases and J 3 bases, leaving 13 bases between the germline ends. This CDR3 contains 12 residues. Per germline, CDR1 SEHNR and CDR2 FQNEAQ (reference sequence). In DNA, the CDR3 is TGTGCCTGGGCATCAGGTTACACTGAAGCTTTCTTT. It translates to CAWASGYTEAFF.

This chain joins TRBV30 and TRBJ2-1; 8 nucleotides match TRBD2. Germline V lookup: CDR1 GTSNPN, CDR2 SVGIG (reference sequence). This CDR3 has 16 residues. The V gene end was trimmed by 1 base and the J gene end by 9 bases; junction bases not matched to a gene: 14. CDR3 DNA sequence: TGTGCCTGGAGTGCTTGGACCCGGGGGGGGGTTGGTGAGCAGTTCTTC. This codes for CAWSAWTRGGVGEQFF.

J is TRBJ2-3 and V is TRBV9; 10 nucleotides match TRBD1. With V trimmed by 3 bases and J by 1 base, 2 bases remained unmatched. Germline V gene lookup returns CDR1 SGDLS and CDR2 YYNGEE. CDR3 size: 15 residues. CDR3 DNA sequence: TGTGCCAGCAGCGGAGACAGGGGGCGCACAGATACGCAGTATTTT. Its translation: CASSGDRGRTDTQYF.

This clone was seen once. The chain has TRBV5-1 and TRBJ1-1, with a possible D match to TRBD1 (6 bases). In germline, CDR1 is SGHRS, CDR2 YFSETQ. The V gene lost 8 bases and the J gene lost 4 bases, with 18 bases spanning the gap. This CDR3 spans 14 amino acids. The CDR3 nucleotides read TGCGCCAGTACAGCAACAAGGGGGACCACTGAAGCTTTCTTT. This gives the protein CASTATRGTTEAFF.

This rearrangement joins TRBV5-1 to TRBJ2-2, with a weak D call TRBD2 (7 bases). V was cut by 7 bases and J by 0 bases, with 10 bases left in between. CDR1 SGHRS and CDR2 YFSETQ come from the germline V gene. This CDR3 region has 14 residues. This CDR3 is CASGGGSNTGELFF. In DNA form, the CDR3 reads TGCGCCAGCGGCGGGGGCTCGAACACCGGGGAGCTGTTTTTT. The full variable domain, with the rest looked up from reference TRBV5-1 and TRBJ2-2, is KAGVTQTPRYLIKTRGQQVTLSCSPISGHRSVSWYQQTPGQGLQFLFEYFSETQRNKGNFPGRFSGRQFSNSRSEMNVSTLELGDSALYLCASGGGSNTGELFFGEGSRLTVL.

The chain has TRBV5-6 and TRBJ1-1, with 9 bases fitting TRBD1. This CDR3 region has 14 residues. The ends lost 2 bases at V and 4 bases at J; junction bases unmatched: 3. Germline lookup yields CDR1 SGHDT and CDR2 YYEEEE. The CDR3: CASSLSTGGTEAFF. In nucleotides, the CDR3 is TGTGCCAGCAGCTTATCGACAGGGGGCACTGAAGCTTTCTTT.

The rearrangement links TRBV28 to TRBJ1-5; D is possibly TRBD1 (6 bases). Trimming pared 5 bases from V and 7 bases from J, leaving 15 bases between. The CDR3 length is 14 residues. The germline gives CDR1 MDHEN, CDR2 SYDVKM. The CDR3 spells CASSLITGPQPQHF. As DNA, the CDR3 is TGTGCCAGCAGTCTCATTACAGGGCCCCAGCCCCAGCATTTT.

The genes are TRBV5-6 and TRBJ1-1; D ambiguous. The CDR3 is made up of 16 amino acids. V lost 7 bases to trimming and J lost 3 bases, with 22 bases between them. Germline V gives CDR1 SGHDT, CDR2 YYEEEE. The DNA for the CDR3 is TGTGCCAGCGCCTTCGCGGTCGGCCGGCGCGACACTGAAGCTTTCTTT. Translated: CASAFAVGRRDTEAFF.

CDR3 region: CASTPSMGGAAVRGYTF. As DNA, the CDR3 is TGTGCCAGCACCCCTTCGATGGGGGGGGCGGCCGTACGTGGCTACACCTTC. The V call is TRBV28, the J call TRBJ1-2; D possibly corresponds to TRBD1 (6 bases). This CDR3 is 17 amino acids long. Germline V gene lookup returns CDR1 MDHEN and CDR2 SYDVKM. The V end lost 7 bases, the J end lost 7 bases, and 28 bases lay between the germline ends.